This T cell receptor (beta chain) was sequenced in a study of T cell changes during pregnancy in multiple sclerosis. TCRdb's copy holds only in-frame clones and misses some; the assay was immunoSEQ multiplex PCR. The sample holds about 68,000 clones; about 90% are singletons and the top ten take 0.7% to 0.95%. After removal of 4 bases from V and 3 bases from J, the junction contained 2 bases not matched to a gene. The germline V gene has CDR1 LGHNT and CDR2 FRNRAP. CDR3 length: 13 amino acids. V usage is TRBV12-5 and J usage is TRBJ1-2, with TRBD1 identical over 7 bases. The sequence was obtained from a female donor with multiple sclerosis, enrolled in a pregnancy study. Source: peripheral blood, taken in the second trimester of pregnancy. This chain's CDR3 is CASGWQGDYGYTF. CDR3 nucleotides: TGTGCTAGTGGTTGGCAGGGGGACTATGGCTACACCTTC. Supplemented by reference TRBV12-5 and TRBJ1-2, the full variable domain reads DARVTQTPRHKVTEMGQEVTMRCQPILGHNTVFWYRQTMMQGLELLAYFRNRAPLDDSGMPKDRFSAEMPDATLATLKIQPSEPRDSAVYFCASGWQGDYGYTFGSGTRLTVV.